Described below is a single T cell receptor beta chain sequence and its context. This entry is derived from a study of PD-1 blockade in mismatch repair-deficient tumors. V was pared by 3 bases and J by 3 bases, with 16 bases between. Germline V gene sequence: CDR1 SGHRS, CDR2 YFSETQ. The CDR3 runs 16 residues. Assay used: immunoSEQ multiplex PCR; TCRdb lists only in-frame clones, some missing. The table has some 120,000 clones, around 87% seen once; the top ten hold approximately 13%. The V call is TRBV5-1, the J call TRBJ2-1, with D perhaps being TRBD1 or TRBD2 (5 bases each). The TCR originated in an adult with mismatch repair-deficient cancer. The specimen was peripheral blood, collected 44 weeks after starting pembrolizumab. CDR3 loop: CASSSGLGHHYNEQFF. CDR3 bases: TGCGCCAGCAGCTCGGGGCTAGGCCACCACTACAATGAGCAGTTCTTC.